What follows are 30 T cell receptor beta chains derived from one specimen sequenced in a study of blood T cell repertoires in COVID-19. Measured with immunoSEQ multiplex PCR; TCRdb has only the in-frame clones, and not every one. The repertoire holds 60,000 to 75,000 clones, about 89% seen once, with around 13% in the top ten. Sequencing used peripheral blood. Receptors were obtained from a woman in her sixties or seventies with acute or convalescent COVID-19.

This clone appeared a single time. This chain connects TRBV19 to TRBJ2-2; D is perhaps TRBD1 (5 bases). V was shortened by 7 bases and J by 6 bases, with 6 bases between the two germline ends. The CDR3 runs 11 residues. Germline V gene lookup returns CDR1 LNHDA and CDR2 SQIVND (reference sequence). The CDR3 bases are TGTGCCAGTAAGGGGCCCGGGGAGCTGTTTTTT. Translated, it gives CASKGPGELFF.

The chain combines TRBV15 with TRBJ2-7, with D perhaps matching TRBD2 (6 bases). The CDR3 consists of 15 residues. V lost 1 base and J 5 bases, leaving 15 bases between the germline ends. Germline V gene sequence: CDR1 LNHNV, CDR2 YYDKDF (reference sequence). The CDR3 region is CATSRGGGQAHEQYF. The CDR3 coding sequence is TGTGCCACCAGCAGAGGGGGAGGCCAGGCCCACGAGCAGTACTTC.

V is TRBV7-8 and J is TRBJ1-5; D gene unclear. Germline V lookup: CDR1 SGHVS, CDR2 FQNEAQ. The CDR3 spans 12 residues. V shed 1 base and J shed 9 bases, with 7 bases lying between them. This chain's CDR3 is CASSLEVGPQHF. CDR3 nucleotide sequence: TGTGCCAGCAGCTTAGAAGTCGGGCCCCAGCATTTT.

V usage is TRBV19 and J usage is TRBJ1-6, with D perhaps TRBD1 (6 bases). The V end was cut by 6 bases, the J end by 9 bases, with 18 bases between. The CDR3 contains 15 residues. Germline V gives CDR1 LNHDA, CDR2 SQIVND (reference sequence). The CDR3 loop is CASSAPGGSFSPLHF. The CDR3, as DNA: TGTGCCAGTAGCGCACCGGGGGGCTCCTTTTCACCCCTCCACTTT. The full variable domain, its missing parts supplied by reference TRBV19 and TRBJ1-6, is DGGITQSPKYLFRKEGQNVTLSCEQNLNHDAMYWYRQDPGQGLRLIYYSQIVNDFQKGDIAEGYSVSREKKESFPLTVTSAQKNPTAFYLCASSAPGGSFSPLHFGNGTRLTVT.

The chain joins TRBV9 to TRBJ1-3; no reliable D call. CDR1 and CDR2 (germline): SGDLS, YYNGEE. Trimming shortened V by 3 bases and J by 3 bases, and 16 bases separated the two germline ends. The CDR3 is 16 amino acids. CDR3 amino acids: CASSGERGFLGNTIYF. The CDR3 DNA sequence: TGTGCCAGCAGCGGCGAACGGGGATTCCTTGGAAACACCATATATTTT.

This clone turned up a few times. The chain joins TRBV18 to TRBJ1-6, with D unclear. The CDR3 runs 15 residues. Germline CDR1 reads KGHSH; CDR2 reads LQKENI. V shed 3 bases and J shed 5 bases, with 11 bases lying between them. The CDR3 reads CASSPFPRDNSPLHF. CDR3 nucleotide sequence: TGTGCCAGCTCACCGTTCCCCCGGGATAATTCACCCCTCCACTTT.

J is TRBJ2-6 and V is TRBV2; D gene unclear. V gave up 7 bases and J gave up 0 bases, with 13 bases separating them. Germline V gives CDR1 SNHLY, CDR2 FYNNEI. The CDR3 contains 16 residues. CDR3 nucleotide sequence: TGTGCCAGCAATTGGGCCCTGAGCTCTGGGGCCAACGTCCTGACTTTC. It specifies CASNWALSSGANVLTF.

The chain combines TRBV28 with TRBJ2-5; 7 positions match TRBD1. The CDR3 contains 17 residues. Germline V gene sequence: CDR1 MDHEN, CDR2 SYDVKM. J gave up 0 bases and V 5 bases, and 12 bases lay outside the gene matches. This CDR3 reads CASSRYDRALDQETQYF. Here the CDR3 DNA reads TGTGCCAGCAGTAGGTACGACAGGGCGCTCGACCAAGAGACCCAGTACTTC.

The rearrangement uses TRBV10-1 and TRBJ2-7; the match to TRBD2 covers 9 bases. The germline gives CDR1 WNHNN, CDR2 SYGVQD (reference sequence). Trimming cost V 11 bases and J 2 bases; bases outside gene matches: 7. The CDR3 runs 13 residues. Written as DNA, the CDR3 is TGCGCCTCGGGGCGGGGGGGGACCTACGAGCAGTACTTC. Residues: CASGRGGTYEQYF.

V and J are TRBV10-3 and TRBJ2-2; D perhaps matches TRBD2 (5 bases). V gave up 10 bases and J gave up 5 bases, with 20 bases separating them. CDR1 and CDR2 (germline): ENHRY, SYGVKD. The CDR3 length is 15 residues. The CDR3 nucleotides are TGTGCCACCGCACCCGGGAAAGGATATACCGGGGAGCTGTTTTTT. It is translated as CATAPGKGYTGELFF.

The rearrangement joins TRBV5-1 to TRBJ1-4, with TRBD1 matching over 7 bases. The length of the CDR3 is 14 residues. From germline, CDR1 is SGHRS and CDR2 YFSETQ. V was pared by 2 bases and J by 2 bases, with 0 bases of the junction left unmatched. The CDR3 here is CASSLQGTNEKLFF. The CDR3 DNA sequence: TGCGCCAGCAGCTTACAGGGGACTAATGAAAAACTGTTTTTT.

J is TRBJ2-3 and V is TRBV2, with 7 positions matching TRBD2. The CDR3 runs to 19 residues. Germline values: CDR1 SNHLY, CDR2 FYNNEI. V lost 2 bases to trimming and J lost 4 bases; unmatched junction nucleotides: 18. CDR3 DNA sequence: TGTGCCAGCAGTGAACTGGGGGTCTATAACGGGGGGTCCTCAGATACGCAGTATTTT. Amino acid sequence: CASSELGVYNGGSSDTQYF.

The chain couples TRBV14 to TRBJ1-2; D may be TRBD1 (6 bases). Germline CDR1 reads SGHDN; CDR2 reads FVKESK. The length of the CDR3 is 14 residues. Trimming removed 4 bases at V and 3 bases at J, with 12 bases between. CDR3 coding DNA: TGTGCCAGCAGCCCGCAGGGGAGTTACTATGGCTACACCTTC. Translated, it gives CASSPQGSYYGYTF. The full variable domain, rest sourced from reference TRBV14 and TRBJ1-2, is EAGVTQFPSHSVIEKGQTVTLRCDPISGHDNLYWYRRVMGKEIKFLLHFVKESKQDESGMPNNRFLAERTGGTYSTLKVQPAELEDSGVYFCASSPQGSYYGYTFGSGTRLTVV.

This chain connects TRBV14 to TRBJ2-7; 9 positions match TRBD1. Germline lookup yields CDR1 SGHDN and CDR2 FVKESK. This CDR3 comprises 14 residues. J gave up 3 bases and V 6 bases, and 6 bases lay outside the gene matches. CDR3: CASRYSGQGYEQYF. The CDR3 nucleotides read TGTGCCAGCAGATACTCGGGACAGGGCTACGAGCAGTACTTC.

This clone was seen a handful of times. The rearrangement uses TRBV7-3 and TRBJ2-3, with 8 positions matching TRBD1. The V segment lost 4 bases and the J segment 2 bases; nucleotides outside the gene matches: 5. This CDR3 comprises 15 residues. Germline-derived CDR1 and CDR2 are SGHTA and FQGTGA. This CDR3 reads CASSWTGSFTDTQYF. DNA of the CDR3: TGTGCCAGCAGCTGGACAGGGTCCTTCACAGATACGCAGTATTTT. The full variable domain, with the rest looked up from reference TRBV7-3 and TRBJ2-3, is GAGVSQTPSNKVTEKGKYVELRCDPISGHTALYWYRQSLGQGPEFLIYFQGTGAADDSGLPNDRFFAVRPEGSVSTLKIQRTERGDSAVYLCASSWTGSFTDTQYFGPGTRLTVL.

This rearrangement joins TRBV19 to TRBJ2-1, with 15 bases matching TRBD2. CDR1 is LNHDA, CDR2 SQIVND, per germline (reference sequence). This CDR3 spans 15 amino acids. Trimming took 5 bases from V and 6 from J; bases not matched to a gene: 2. The CDR3 protein is CASSGLAGGLNEQFF. CDR3 DNA: TGTGCCAGTAGTGGACTAGCGGGGGGGCTCAATGAGCAGTTCTTC. Supplemented by reference TRBV19 and TRBJ2-1, the full variable domain reads DGGITQSPKYLFRKEGQNVTLSCEQNLNHDAMYWYRQDPGQGLRLIYYSQIVNDFQKGDIAEGYSVSREKKESFPLTVTSAQKNPTAFYLCASSGLAGGLNEQFFGPGTRLTVL.

V usage is TRBV14 and J usage is TRBJ2-5, with TRBD1 as a possible D gene (5 bases). Per germline, CDR1 SGHDN and CDR2 FVKESK. The V and J ends lost 3 bases and 2 bases respectively, with 16 bases between them. The CDR3 extends over 16 amino acids. CDR3 sequence: CASSHSETANQETQYF. The DNA for the CDR3 is TGTGCCAGCAGCCATTCCGAGACAGCGAATCAAGAGACCCAGTACTTC.

The rearrangement joins TRBV6-6 to TRBJ1-2, with D possibly matching TRBD1 (6 bases). V dropped 4 bases and J dropped 7 bases, with 13 bases sitting between them. This CDR3 region has 13 residues. In germline, CDR1 is MNHNY, CDR2 SVGAGI (reference sequence). CDR3 region: CASSSRGGSGYTF. Here the CDR3 DNA reads TGTGCCAGCAGTTCCAGAGGGGGAAGTGGCTACACCTTC.

The chain couples TRBV5-6 to TRBJ2-2, with 9 positions matching TRBD1. The CDR3 sequence is 15 residues long. Germline lookup yields CDR1 SGHDT and CDR2 YYEEEE. The V gene end was trimmed by 7 bases and the J gene end by 4 bases; junction bases not matched to a gene: 8. The CDR3 sequence: CASQNPTGGTGELFF. In nucleotides, the CDR3 is TGTGCCAGCCAAAACCCGACAGGGGGCACCGGGGAGCTGTTTTTT.

The genes are TRBV7-9 and TRBJ2-5; 11 bases are a match to TRBD1. Germline loops: CDR1 SEHNR, CDR2 FQNEAQ (reference sequence). J gave up 4 bases and V 5 bases, and 9 bases lay outside the gene matches. This CDR3 contains 16 residues. The DNA for the CDR3 is TGTGCCAGCAGCCCCAGGCGGACAGGGGGCGGAGAGACCCAGTACTTC. It codes for CASSPRRTGGGETQYF.

The chain links TRBV19 to TRBJ1-4; the D gene is possibly TRBD1 (6 bases). The CDR3 is 16 amino acids. V was pared by 10 bases and J by 3 bases, with 21 bases between. Looked up from germline, CDR1 is LNHDA and CDR2 is SQIVND (reference sequence). CDR3 bases: TGTGCCACCTCAACAGGGTCCCGCGGGTCTAATGAAAAACTGTTTTTT. As protein: CATSTGSRGSNEKLFF.

The chain recombines TRBV28 with TRBJ1-5; 9 bases align to TRBD1. Per germline, CDR1 MDHEN and CDR2 SYDVKM. This CDR3 has 12 amino acids. In DNA form, the CDR3 reads TGTGCAAGCGGGACAGGGCATCAGCCCCAGCATTTT. It yields the protein CASGTGHQPQHF.

V and J are TRBV19 and TRBJ1-1, with TRBD1 matching over 7 bases. The CDR3 spans 13 residues. The germline gives CDR1 LNHDA, CDR2 SQIVND (reference sequence). The trim removed 7 bases at V and 1 base at J, leaving 3 bases unmatched. The CDR3 region is CASMGQPNTEAFF. The CDR3, as DNA: TGTGCCAGTATGGGACAGCCGAACACTGAAGCTTTCTTT.

This sequence joins TRBV9 and TRBJ1-4, with D uncertain. Trimming removed 0 bases at V and 8 bases at J, with 14 bases between. Germline V gene sequence: CDR1 SGDLS, CDR2 YYNGEE. This CDR3 is built from 15 residues. The CDR3 bases are TGTGCCAGCAGCGTAGGGTCAGGCTTGGTAGAAAAACTGTTTTTT. Protein: CASSVGSGLVEKLFF.

The chain has TRBV21-1 and TRBJ2-7; the table's D gene call, TRBD1, was not cross checked with the DNA. TRBV21-1 constitutes a pseudogene. The CDR3 is 15 amino acids. CDR3 protein: CASSKEGDSWYEQYF. Here the CDR3 DNA reads TGTGCCAGCAGCAAGGAAGGAGACAGTTGGTACGAGCAGTACTTC.

This clone has only a few counts. V is TRBV19 and J is TRBJ1-1; 9 nucleotides match TRBD1. V gave up 5 bases and J gave up 6 bases; unmatched junction bases: 7. Germline CDR1 LNHDA, CDR2 SQIVND (reference sequence). The CDR3 is 14 residues long. CDR3 sequence reads: CASSPGQGTPEAFF. DNA for the CDR3: TGTGCCAGTAGTCCCGGACAGGGGACCCCTGAAGCTTTCTTT.

This clone was seen once. The chain joins TRBV6-2 or TRBV6-3 to TRBJ2-2, with D possibly being TRBD1 (6 bases). Trimming cost V 4 bases and J 7 bases, with 19 bases left between them. Germline lookup yields CDR1 MNHEY and CDR2 SVGEGT. The CDR3 spans 16 residues. The CDR3 region is CASSSVFTGRSGELFF. In nucleotides, the CDR3 is TGTGCCAGCAGTTCCGTTTTTACAGGGCGAAGCGGGGAGCTGTTTTTT.

The CDR3 sequence is CASSFKDHWQGGLAGNTIYF. CDR3 nucleotides: TGTGCCAGCAGCTTTAAGGACCACTGGCAGGGAGGACTGGCTGGAAACACCATATATTTT. This chain joins TRBV7-3 and TRBJ1-3, with D possibly being TRBD1 (5 bases). V was cut by 3 bases and J by 2 bases, with 26 bases left in between. The CDR3 loop spans 20 amino acids. Germline lookup yields CDR1 SGHTA and CDR2 FQGTGA.

The rearrangement uses TRBV3-1 (or the pseudogene TRBV3-2) and TRBJ1-1, with D hard to call. V was trimmed by 3 bases and J by 1 base, leaving 6 bases between them. The germline gives CDR1 LGHDT, CDR2 YNNKEL (reference sequence). The CDR3 contains 13 residues. CDR3 sequence reads: CASSQTQNTEAFF. As DNA, the CDR3 is TGTGCCAGCAGCCAGACACAGAACACTGAAGCTTTCTTT.

The chain employs TRBV4-1 and TRBJ2-7, with 11 nucleotides matching TRBD1. With 0 bases clipped from V and 2 bases from J, the junction kept 0 bases outside the gene matches. The CDR3 has 15 residues. Germline V gene lookup returns CDR1 MGHRA and CDR2 YSYEKL. CDR3 sequence: CASSQEGQGAYEQYF. The CDR3 nucleotides are TGCGCCAGCAGCCAAGAGGGACAGGGGGCCTACGAGCAGTACTTC.